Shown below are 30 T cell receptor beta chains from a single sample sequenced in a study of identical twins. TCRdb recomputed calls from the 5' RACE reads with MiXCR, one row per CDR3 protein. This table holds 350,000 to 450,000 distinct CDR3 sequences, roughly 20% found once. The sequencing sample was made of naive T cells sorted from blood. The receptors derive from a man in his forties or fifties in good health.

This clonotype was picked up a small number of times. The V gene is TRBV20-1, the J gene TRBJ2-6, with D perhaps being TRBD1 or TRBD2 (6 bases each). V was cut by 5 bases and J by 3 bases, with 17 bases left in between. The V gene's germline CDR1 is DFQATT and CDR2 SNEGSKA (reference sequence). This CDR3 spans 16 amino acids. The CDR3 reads CSAGLGGRIGANVLTF. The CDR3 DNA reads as TGCAGTGCTGGTTTAGGGGGGCGAATTGGGGCCAACGTCCTGACTTTC.

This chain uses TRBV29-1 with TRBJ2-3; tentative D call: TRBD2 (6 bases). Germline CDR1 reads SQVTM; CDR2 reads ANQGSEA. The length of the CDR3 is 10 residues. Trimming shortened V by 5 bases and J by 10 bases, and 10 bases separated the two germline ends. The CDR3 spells CSVLEGAQYF. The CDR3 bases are TGCAGCGTTCTGGAGGGTGCGCAGTATTTT.

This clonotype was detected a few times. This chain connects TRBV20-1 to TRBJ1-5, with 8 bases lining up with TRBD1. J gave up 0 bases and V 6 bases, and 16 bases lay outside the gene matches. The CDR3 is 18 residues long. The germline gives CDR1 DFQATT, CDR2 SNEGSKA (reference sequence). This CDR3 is CSAYSGGLGYGSNQPQHF. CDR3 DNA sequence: TGCAGTGCCTATTCAGGGGGCTTGGGGTATGGTAGCAATCAGCCCCAGCATTTT.

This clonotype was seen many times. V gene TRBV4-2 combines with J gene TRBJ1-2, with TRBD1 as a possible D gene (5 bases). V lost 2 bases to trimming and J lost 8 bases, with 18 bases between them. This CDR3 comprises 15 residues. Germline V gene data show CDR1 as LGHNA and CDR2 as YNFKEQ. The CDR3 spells CASSQPQEGFDGYTF. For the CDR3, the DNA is TGTGCCAGCAGCCAACCACAGGAGGGATTTGACGGCTACACCTTC.

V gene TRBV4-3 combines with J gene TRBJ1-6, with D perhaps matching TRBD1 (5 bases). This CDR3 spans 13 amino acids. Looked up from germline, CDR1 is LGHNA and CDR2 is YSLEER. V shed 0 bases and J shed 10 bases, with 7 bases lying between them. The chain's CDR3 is CASSQDQGSPLHF. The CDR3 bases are TGCGCCAGCAGCCAAGATCAGGGATCACCCCTCCACTTT.

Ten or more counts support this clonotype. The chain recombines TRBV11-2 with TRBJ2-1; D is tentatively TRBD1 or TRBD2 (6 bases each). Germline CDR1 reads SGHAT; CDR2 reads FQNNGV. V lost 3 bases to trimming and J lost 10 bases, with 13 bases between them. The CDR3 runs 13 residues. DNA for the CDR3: TGTGCCAGCAGCTTCCGGGGGCCAGGGGAGCAGTTCTTC. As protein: CASSFRGPGEQFF.

The DNA for the CDR3 is TGTGCCACCAGCAGGGCCTTGGAGACCCAGTACTTC. Translated: CATSRALETQYF. The chain is built from TRBV15 and TRBJ2-5; no clear D. The V gene's germline CDR1 is LNHNV and CDR2 YYDKDF (reference sequence). Trimming removed 3 bases at V and 5 bases at J, with 7 bases between. The CDR3 contains 12 residues.

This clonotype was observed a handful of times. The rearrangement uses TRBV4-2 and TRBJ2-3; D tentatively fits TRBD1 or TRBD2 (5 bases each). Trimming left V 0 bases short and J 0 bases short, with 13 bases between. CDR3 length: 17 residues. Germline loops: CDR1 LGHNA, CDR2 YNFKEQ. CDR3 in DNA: TGTGCCAGCAGCCAAGATGACCAGGGACCCAGCACAGATACGCAGTATTTT. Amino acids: CASSQDDQGPSTDTQYF.

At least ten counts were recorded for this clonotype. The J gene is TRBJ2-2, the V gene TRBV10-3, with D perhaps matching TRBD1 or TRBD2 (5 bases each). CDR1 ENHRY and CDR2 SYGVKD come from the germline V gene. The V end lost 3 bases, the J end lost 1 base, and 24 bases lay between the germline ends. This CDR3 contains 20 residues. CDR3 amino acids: CAISDTSGTSQTLNTGELFF. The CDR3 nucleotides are TGTGCCATCAGTGATACATCCGGGACCTCCCAAACGCTGAACACCGGGGAGCTGTTTTTT.

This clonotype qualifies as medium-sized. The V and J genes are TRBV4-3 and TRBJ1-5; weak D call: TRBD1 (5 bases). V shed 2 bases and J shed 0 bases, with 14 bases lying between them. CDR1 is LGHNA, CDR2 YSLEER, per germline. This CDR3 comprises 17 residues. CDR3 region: CASSQSAGTSSNQPQHF. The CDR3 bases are TGCGCCAGCAGCCAATCGGCTGGGACGTCTAGCAATCAGCCCCAGCATTTT.

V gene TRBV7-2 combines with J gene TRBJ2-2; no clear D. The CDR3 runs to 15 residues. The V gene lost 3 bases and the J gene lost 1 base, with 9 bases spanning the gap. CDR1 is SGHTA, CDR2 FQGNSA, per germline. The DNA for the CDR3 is TGTGCCAGCAGCTTCGGTTTTTTGAACACCGGGGAGCTGTTTTTT. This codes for CASSFGFLNTGELFF.

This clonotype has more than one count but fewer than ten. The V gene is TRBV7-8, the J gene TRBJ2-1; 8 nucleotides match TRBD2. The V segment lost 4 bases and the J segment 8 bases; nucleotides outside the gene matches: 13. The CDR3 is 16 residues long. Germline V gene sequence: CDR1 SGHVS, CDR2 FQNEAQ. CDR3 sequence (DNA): TGTGCCAGCAGCTCCCCCGGTGTGAGCGGGAGCTATGAGCAGTTCTTC. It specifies CASSSPGVSGSYEQFF.

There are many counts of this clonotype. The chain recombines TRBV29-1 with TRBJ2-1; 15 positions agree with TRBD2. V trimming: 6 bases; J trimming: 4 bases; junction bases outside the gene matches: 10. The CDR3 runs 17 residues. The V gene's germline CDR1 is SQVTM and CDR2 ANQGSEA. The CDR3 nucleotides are TGCAGCGTGAGGACTAGCGGGAGGGCCTCTTATTACAATGAGCAGTTCTTC. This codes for CSVRTSGRASYYNEQFF.

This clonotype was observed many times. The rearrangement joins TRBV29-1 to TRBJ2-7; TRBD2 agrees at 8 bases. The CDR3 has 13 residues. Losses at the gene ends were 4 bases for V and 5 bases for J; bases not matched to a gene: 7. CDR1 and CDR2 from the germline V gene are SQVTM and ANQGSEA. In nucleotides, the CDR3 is TGCAGCGTTGTTCCCCTAGCGGGCCACGAGCAGTACTTC. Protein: CSVVPLAGHEQYF.

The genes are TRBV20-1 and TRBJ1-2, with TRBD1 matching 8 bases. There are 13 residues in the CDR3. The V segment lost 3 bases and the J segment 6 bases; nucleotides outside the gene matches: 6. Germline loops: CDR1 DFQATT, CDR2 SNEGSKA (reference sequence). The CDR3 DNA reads TGCAGTGCTAGCAGGGGGCGCTCTGATGGCTACACCTTC. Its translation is CSASRGRSDGYTF.

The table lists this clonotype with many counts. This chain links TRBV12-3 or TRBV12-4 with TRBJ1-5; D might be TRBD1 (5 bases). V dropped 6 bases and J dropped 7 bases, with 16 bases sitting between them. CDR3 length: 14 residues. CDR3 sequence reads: CASSPQGLEQPQHF. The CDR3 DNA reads TGTGCCAGCAGCCCTCAGGGTCTTGAGCAGCCCCAGCATTTT.

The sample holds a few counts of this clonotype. The CDR3 reads CASSHAGAGELFF. The CDR3 coding sequence is TGTGCCAGCAGCCATGCGGGAGCCGGGGAGCTGTTTTTT. This chain links TRBV4-2 with TRBJ2-2, with TRBD2 identical over 7 bases. The CDR3 length is 13 residues. V shed 3 bases, J shed 6 bases, and the junction held 1 base outside the gene matches. CDR1 and CDR2 (germline): LGHNA, YNFKEQ.

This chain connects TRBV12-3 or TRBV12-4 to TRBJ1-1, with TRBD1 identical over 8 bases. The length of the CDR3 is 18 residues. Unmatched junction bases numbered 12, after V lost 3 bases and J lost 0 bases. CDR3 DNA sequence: TGTGCCAGCAGTTTTCAGGGTGCAGGGGGCGTTTTGAACACTGAAGCTTTCTTT. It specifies CASSFQGAGGVLNTEAFF.

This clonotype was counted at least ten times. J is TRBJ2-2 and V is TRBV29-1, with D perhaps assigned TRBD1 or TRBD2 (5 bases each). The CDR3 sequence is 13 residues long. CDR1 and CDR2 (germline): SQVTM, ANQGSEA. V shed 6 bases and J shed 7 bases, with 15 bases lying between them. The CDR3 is CSVPGRGVGELFF. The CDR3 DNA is TGCAGCGTACCGGGACGAGGGGTCGGGGAGCTGTTTTTT.

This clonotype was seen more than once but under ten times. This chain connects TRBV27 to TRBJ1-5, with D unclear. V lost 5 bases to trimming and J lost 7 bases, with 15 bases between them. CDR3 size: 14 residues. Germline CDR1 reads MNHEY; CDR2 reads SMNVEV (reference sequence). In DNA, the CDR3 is TGTGCCAGCAGTGGAGTCAGTGTCGGGCAGCCCCAGCATTTT. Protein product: CASSGVSVGQPQHF.

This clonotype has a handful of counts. The CDR3 sequence is CASRSQGVEQFF. The DNA of the CDR3 is TGTGCCAGCAGGAGCCAGGGGGTTGAGCAGTTCTTC. The chain is built from TRBV6-6 and TRBJ2-1, with TRBD1 matching over 7 bases. Germline V gene data show CDR1 as MNHNY and CDR2 as SVGAGI (reference sequence). The CDR3 loop spans 12 amino acids. The V gene end was trimmed by 6 bases and the J gene end by 9 bases; junction bases not matched to a gene: 5.

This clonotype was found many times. CDR3 DNA sequence: TGTGCCAGCAAGAGGGGGACAGGGGGCAACAATGAGCAGTTCTTC. Its protein is CASKRGTGGNNEQFF. The chain joins TRBV2 to TRBJ2-1; 12 bases line up with TRBD1. The CDR3 has 15 residues. Per the germline V gene, CDR1 is SNHLY and CDR2 is FYNNEI. Trimming removed 7 bases from V and 5 bases from J; junction bases left unmatched: 6.

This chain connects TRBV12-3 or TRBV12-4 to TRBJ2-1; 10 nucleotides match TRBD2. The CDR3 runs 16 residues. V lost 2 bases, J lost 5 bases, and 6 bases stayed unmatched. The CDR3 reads CASSLPAGGIDNEQFF. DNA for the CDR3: TGTGCCAGCAGTTTACCAGCGGGGGGGATCGACAATGAGCAGTTCTTC.

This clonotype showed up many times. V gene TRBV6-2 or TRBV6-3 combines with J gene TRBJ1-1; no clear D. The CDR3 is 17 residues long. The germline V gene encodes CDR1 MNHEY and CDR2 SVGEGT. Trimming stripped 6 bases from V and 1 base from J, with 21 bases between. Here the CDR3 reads CASSPILRGNENTEAFF. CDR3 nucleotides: TGTGCCAGCAGCCCCATTCTGCGGGGTAATGAGAACACTGAAGCTTTCTTT.

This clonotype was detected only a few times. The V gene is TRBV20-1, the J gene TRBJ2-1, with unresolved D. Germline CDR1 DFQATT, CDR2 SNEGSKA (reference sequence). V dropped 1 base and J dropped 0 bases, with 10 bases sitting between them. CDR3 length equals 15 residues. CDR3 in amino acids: CSARAYLSSYNEQFF. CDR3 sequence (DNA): TGCAGTGCTAGAGCCTACTTGAGCTCCTACAATGAGCAGTTCTTC.

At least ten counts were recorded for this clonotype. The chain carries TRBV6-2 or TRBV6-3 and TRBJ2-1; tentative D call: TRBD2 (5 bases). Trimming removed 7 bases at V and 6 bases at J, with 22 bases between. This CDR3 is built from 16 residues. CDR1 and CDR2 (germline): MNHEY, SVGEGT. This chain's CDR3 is CASMRGWAKTPNEQFF. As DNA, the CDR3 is TGTGCCAGCATGAGAGGGTGGGCTAAGACTCCCAATGAGCAGTTCTTC.

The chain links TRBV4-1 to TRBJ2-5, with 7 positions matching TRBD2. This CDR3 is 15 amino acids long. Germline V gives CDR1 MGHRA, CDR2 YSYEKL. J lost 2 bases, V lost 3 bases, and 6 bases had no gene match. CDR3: CASSHSGRQQETQYF. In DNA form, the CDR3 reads TGCGCCAGCAGCCATAGCGGGCGGCAACAAGAGACCCAGTACTTC.

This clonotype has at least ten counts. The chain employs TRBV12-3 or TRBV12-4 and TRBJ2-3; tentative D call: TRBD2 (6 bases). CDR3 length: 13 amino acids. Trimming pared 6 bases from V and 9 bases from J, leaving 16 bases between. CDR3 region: CASRPDRGNTQYF. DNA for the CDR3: TGTGCCAGCAGGCCCGACCGGGGGAACACGCAGTATTTT.

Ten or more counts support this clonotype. The DNA of the CDR3 is TGCGCCAGCACTCCTAGCGGGGGTGCTCGGGAGCAGTACTTC. As protein: CASTPSGGAREQYF. The genes are TRBV5-1 and TRBJ2-7, with 10 bases lining up with TRBD2. Unmatched junction bases numbered 10, after V lost 6 bases and J lost 7 bases. The CDR3 totals 14 residues. The germline gives CDR1 SGHRS, CDR2 YFSETQ.

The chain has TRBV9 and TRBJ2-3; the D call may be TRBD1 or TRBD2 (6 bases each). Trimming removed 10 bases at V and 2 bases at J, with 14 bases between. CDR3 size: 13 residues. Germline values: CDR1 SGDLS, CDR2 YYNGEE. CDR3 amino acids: CASGATITDTQYF. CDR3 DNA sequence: TGTGCCTCGGGGGCGACCATCACAGATACGCAGTATTTT.